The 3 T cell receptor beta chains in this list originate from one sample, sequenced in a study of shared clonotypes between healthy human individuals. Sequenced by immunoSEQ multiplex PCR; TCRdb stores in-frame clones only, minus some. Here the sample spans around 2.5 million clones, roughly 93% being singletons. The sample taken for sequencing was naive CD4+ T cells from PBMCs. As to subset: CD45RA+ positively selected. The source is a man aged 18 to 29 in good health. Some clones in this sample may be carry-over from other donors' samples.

The CDR3, as DNA: TGTGCCAGCAGCTTATGGTATATCGGAGAGCAGTACTTC. Translation gives CASSLWYIGEQYF. J is TRBJ2-7 and V is TRBV7-3; no clear D. Trimming took 2 bases from V and 7 from J, leaving 12 bases between them. The germline V gene has CDR1 SGHTA and CDR2 FQGTGA. This CDR3 spans 13 amino acids.

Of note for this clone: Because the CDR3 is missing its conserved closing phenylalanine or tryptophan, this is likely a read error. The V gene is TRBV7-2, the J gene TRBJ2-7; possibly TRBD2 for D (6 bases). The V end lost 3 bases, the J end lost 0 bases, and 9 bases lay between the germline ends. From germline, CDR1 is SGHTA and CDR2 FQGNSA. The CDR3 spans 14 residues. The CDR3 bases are TGTGCCAGCAGCTTTATAGCGGCCTCCTACGAGCAGTACCTC. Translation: CASSFIAASYEQYL.

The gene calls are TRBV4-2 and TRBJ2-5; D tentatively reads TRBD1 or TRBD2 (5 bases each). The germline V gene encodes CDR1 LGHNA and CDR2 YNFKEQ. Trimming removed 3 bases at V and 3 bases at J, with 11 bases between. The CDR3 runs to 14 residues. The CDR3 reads CASSHRDGKETQYF. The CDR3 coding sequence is TGTGCCAGCAGCCACAGGGACGGCAAAGAGACCCAGTACTTC.